This T cell receptor beta chain was recovered during a study of CD8 T cells in Susac syndrome. Reverse transcription of 0.5 to 1 ug RNA used random hexamers. Amplification of TCR beta CDR3 was carried out by immunoSEQ multiplex PCR, which covered 54 Vbeta and 13 Jbeta segments. TCRdb passed the immunoSEQ multiplex PCR reads through MiXCR, listing each CDR3 protein once. Of 130,000 or so distinct CDR3 sequences listed, 95% were seen once; the top ten hold about 0.11%. Peripheral blood CD8+ and CD4+ T cells were profiled by TCR beta sequencing. It was treatment-naive patients with stable or active relapsing-remitting disease who made up the multiple sclerosis controls. The CDR3 has 12 residues.

Sequencing was performed on CD4+ T cells from PBMCs. This sequence was found in a human donor with multiple sclerosis. This chain connects TRBV21-1 to TRBJ2-7; the listed D gene, TRBD1, was not tested against the DNA. TRBV21-1 is tagged as a pseudogene. The CDR3 DNA is TGTGCCAGCAGCACGCCGGGGGCGGAGCAGTACTTC. Translation: CASSTPGAEQYF.